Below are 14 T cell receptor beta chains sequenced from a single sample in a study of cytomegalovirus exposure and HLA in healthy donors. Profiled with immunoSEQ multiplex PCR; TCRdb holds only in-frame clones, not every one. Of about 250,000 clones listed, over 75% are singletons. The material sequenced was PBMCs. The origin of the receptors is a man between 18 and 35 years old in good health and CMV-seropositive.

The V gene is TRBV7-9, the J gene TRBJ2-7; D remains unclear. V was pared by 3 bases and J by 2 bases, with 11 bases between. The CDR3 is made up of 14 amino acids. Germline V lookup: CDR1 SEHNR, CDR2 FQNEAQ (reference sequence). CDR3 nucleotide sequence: TGTGCCAGCAGCTTTTCAGAGAGGCCCTACGAGCAGTACTTC. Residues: CASSFSERPYEQYF. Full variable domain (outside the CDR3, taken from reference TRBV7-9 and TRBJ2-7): DTGVSQNPRHKITKRGQNVTFRCDPISEHNRLYWYRQTLGQGPEFLTYFQNEAQLEKSRLLSDRFSAERPKGSFSTLEIQRTEQGDSAMYLCASSFSERPYEQYFGPGTRLTVT.

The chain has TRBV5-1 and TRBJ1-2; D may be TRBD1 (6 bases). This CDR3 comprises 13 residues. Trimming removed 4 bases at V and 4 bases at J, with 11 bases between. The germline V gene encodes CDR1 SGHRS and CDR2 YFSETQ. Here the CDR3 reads CASSVDRTYGYTF. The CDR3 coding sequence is TGCGCCAGCAGCGTTGACAGGACCTATGGCTACACCTTC. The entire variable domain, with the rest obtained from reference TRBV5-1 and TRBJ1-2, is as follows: KAGVTQTPRYLIKTRGQQVTLSCSPISGHRSVSWYQQTPGQGLQFLFEYFSETQRNKGNFPGRFSGRQFSNSRSEMNVSTLELGDSALYLCASSVDRTYGYTFGSGTRLTVV.

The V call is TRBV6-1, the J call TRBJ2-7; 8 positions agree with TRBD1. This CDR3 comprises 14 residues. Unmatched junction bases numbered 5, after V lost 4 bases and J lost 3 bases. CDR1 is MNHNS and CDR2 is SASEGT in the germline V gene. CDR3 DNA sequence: TGTGCCAGCAGTGTTGGGACAGGTATCTACGAGCAGTACTTC. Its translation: CASSVGTGIYEQYF.

In DNA, the CDR3 is TGCGCCAGCAGCTGGAAAGGGCAGGGGGCGAGCTCCTACGAGCAGTACTTC. Translation gives CASSWKGQGASSYEQYF. This chain links TRBV5-1 with TRBJ2-7; 8 bases map to TRBD1. Trimming at V came to 3 bases and at J to 0 bases, leaving 11 bases not matched to a gene. Germline CDR1 and CDR2: SGHRS and YFSETQ. There are 17 residues in the CDR3.

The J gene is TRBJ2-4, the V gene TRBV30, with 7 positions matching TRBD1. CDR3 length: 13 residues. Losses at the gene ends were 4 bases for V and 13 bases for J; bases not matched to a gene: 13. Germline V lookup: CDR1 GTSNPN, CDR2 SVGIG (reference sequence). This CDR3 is CAWTMGQPRPQYF. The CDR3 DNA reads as TGTGCCTGGACCATGGGACAGCCCCGCCCGCAGTACTTC.

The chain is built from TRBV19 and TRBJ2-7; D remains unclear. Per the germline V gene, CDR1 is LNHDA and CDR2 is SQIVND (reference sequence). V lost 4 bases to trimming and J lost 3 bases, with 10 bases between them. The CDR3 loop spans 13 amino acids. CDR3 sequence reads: CASSSGPGYEQYF. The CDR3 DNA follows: TGTGCCAGTAGTAGCGGTCCGGGCTACGAGCAGTACTTC. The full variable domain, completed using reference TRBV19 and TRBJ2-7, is DGGITQSPKYLFRKEGQNVTLSCEQNLNHDAMYWYRQDPGQGLRLIYYSQIVNDFQKGDIAEGYSVSREKKESFPLTVTSAQKNPTAFYLCASSSGPGYEQYFGPGTRLTVT.

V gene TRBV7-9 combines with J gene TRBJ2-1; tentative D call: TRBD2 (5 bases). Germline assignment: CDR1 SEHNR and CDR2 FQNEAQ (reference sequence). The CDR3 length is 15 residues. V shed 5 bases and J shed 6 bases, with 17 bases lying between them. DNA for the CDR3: TGTGCCAGCAGCCCCCGAGGGAGTTTCGGCAATGAGCAGTTCTTC. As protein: CASSPRGSFGNEQFF.

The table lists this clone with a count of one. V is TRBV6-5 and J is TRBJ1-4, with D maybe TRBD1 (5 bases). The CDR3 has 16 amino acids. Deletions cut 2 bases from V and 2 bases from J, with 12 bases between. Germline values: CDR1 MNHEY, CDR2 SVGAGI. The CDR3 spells CASSYQGEGTNEKLFF. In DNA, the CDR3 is TGTGCCAGCAGTTACCAAGGGGAAGGCACTAATGAAAAACTGTTTTTT.

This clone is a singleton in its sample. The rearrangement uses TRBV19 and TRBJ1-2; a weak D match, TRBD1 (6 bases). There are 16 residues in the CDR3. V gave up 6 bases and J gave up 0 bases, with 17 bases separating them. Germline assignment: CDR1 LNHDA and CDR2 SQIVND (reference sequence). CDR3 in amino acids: CASSSRGAQANYGYTF. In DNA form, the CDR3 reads TGTGCCAGTAGCTCTAGGGGGGCCCAAGCTAACTATGGCTACACCTTC.

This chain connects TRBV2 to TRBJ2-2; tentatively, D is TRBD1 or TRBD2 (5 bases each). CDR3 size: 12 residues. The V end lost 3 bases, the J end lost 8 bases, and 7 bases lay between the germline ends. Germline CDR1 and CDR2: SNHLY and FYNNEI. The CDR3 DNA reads TGTGCCAGCAGTGAGGGGGTGGGGGAGCTGTTTTTT. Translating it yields CASSEGVGELFF.

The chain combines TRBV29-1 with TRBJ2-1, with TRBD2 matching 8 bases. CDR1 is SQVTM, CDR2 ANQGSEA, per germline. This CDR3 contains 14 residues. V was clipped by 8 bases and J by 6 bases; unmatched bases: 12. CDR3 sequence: CSFRPSGLFNEQFF. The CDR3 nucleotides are TGCAGCTTCCGGCCTAGCGGGTTATTCAATGAGCAGTTCTTC.

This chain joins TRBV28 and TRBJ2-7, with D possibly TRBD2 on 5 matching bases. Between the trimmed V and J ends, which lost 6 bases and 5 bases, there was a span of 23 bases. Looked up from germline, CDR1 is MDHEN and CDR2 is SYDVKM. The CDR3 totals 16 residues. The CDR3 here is CASRTRWTSTTNEQYF. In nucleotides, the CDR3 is TGTGCCAGCAGAACCCGCTGGACTTCCACGACGAACGAGCAGTACTTC.

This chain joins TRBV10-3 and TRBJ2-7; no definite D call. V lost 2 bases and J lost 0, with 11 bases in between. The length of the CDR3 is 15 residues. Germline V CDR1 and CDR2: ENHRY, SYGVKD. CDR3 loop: CAISERSSSSYEQYF. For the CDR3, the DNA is TGTGCCATCAGTGAGCGGAGCTCGAGCTCCTACGAGCAGTACTTC.

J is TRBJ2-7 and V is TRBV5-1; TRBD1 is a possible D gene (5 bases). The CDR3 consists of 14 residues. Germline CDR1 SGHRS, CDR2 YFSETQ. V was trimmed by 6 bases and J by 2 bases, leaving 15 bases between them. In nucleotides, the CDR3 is TGCGCCAGCACCCCACGTGCGGACACCTACGAGCAGTACTTC. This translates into CASTPRADTYEQYF.